The 5 T cell receptor beta chains below were found in one sample sequenced in a study of cytomegalovirus exposure and HLA in healthy donors (dated by TCRdb to about 2017). The library came from the immunoSEQ multiplex PCR assay. TCRdb took over this immuneACCESS table, retaining in-frame rearrangements with V and J assigned. Such tables are incomplete; in checked studies, under half of the missing clones stem from an unresolved V gene, and the remainder is unexplained. This sample holds around 300,000 clones; roughly 86% were observed only once. Roughly 0.88% of the sample is in the top ten clones. Material for sequencing was PBMCs. These receptors all stem from a man in his thirties or forties in good health and CMV-seronegative.

The chain uses TRBV27 and TRBJ2-5; the D gene is possibly TRBD2 (6 bases). This CDR3 has 13 amino acids. The V end lost 6 bases, the J end lost 5 bases, and 13 bases lay between the germline ends. CDR1 is MNHEY and CDR2 is SMNVEV in the germline V gene (reference sequence). The CDR3 DNA is TGTGCCAGCAGCCTCCCCGGAGGGGAGACCCAGTACTTC. This gives the protein CASSLPGGETQYF.

The chain joins TRBV15 to TRBJ1-5; possibly TRBD1 for D (6 bases). Germline-derived CDR1 and CDR2 are LNHNV and YYDKDF (reference sequence). V was clipped by 1 base and J by 7 bases, with 14 bases between them. The CDR3 is 15 amino acids. The CDR3 spells CATSRAGTRGQPQHF. CDR3 DNA: TGTGCCACCAGCAGAGCGGGGACCAGGGGACAGCCCCAGCATTTT.

The chain combines TRBV30 with TRBJ1-4; 8 nucleotides line up with TRBD1. Germline-derived CDR1 and CDR2 are GTSNPN and SVGIG (reference sequence). The CDR3 consists of 16 residues. The V segment lost 2 bases and the J segment 7 bases; nucleotides outside the gene matches: 12. DNA for the CDR3: TGTGCCTGGAGTCTCGCCACAGGGGGAGGGGGTGAAAAACTGTTTTTT. Translated: CAWSLATGGGGEKLFF. Based on the CDR3 plus reference TRBV30 and TRBJ1-4, the full variable domain is SQTIHQWPATLVQPVGSPLSLECTVEGTSNPNLYWYRQAAGRGLQLLFYSVGIGQISSEVPQNLSASRPQDRQFILSSKKLLLSDSGFYLCAWSLATGGGGEKLFFGSGTQLSVL.

This sequence joins TRBV7-9 and TRBJ2-2; D perhaps matches TRBD2 (5 bases). Trimming took 7 bases from V and 1 from J, leaving 16 bases between them. The CDR3 contains 16 residues. Looked up from germline, CDR1 is SEHNR and CDR2 is FQNEAQ (reference sequence). The CDR3 nucleotides are TGTGCCAGCATCAAAGGGAGCGGAATGAACACCGGGGAGCTGTTTTTT. Translated, it gives CASIKGSGMNTGELFF. The whole variable domain, remainder taken from reference TRBV7-9 and TRBJ2-2, is DTGVSQNPRHKITKRGQNVTFRCDPISEHNRLYWYRQTLGQGPEFLTYFQNEAQLEKSRLLSDRFSAERPKGSFSTLEIQRTEQGDSAMYLCASIKGSGMNTGELFFGEGSRLTVL.

This clone was recorded a few times. The genes are TRBV27 and TRBJ1-6, with D unresolved. Trimming removed 3 bases at V and 7 bases at J, with 4 bases between. The V gene's germline CDR1 is MNHEY and CDR2 SMNVEV (reference sequence). This CDR3 is built from 12 residues. The CDR3 is CASSFSNSPLHF. In nucleotides, the CDR3 is TGTGCCAGCAGTTTTTCAAATTCACCCCTCCACTTT.